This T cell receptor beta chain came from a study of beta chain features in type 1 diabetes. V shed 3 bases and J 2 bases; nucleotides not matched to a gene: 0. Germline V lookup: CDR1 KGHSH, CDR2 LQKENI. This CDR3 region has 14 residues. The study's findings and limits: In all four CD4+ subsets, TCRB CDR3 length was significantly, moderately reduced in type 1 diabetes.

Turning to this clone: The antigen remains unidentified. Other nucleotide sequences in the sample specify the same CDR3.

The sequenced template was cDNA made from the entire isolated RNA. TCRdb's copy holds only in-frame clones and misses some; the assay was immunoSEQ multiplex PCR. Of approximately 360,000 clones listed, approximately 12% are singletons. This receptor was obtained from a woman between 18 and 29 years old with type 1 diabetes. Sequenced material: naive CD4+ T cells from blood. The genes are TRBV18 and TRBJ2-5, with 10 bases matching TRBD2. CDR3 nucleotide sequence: TGTGCCAGCTCACCGACTAGCGGGCAAGAGACCCAGTACTTC. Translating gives CASSPTSGQETQYF.